The 8 T cell receptor beta chains below all came from one sample that was sequenced in a study of blood T cell repertoires in COVID-19. Data came from immunoSEQ multiplex PCR; TCRdb stores just in-frame clones and leaves some out. This sample has roughly 300,000 clones, with 70% to 85% found just once. The specimen was peripheral blood. These receptors were taken from a human donor with COVID-19, enrolled during active disease. The donor label of this sample is uncertain.

The chain joins TRBV7-3 to TRBJ2-3, with 7 bases lining up with TRBD2. J lost 6 bases, V lost 4 bases, and 10 bases had no gene match. CDR3 size: 15 residues. The V gene's germline CDR1 is SGHTA and CDR2 FQGTGA. The CDR3 sequence is CASSYSGNPSDTQYF. The CDR3 nucleotides are TGTGCCAGCAGCTACAGCGGGAACCCTAGTGATACGCAGTATTTT.

This clone was seen a handful of times. The rearrangement uses TRBV6-1 and TRBJ2-1; TRBD1 might be the D (5 bases). V was cut by 2 bases and J by 11 bases, with 19 bases left in between. The CDR3 runs 15 residues. Per the germline V gene, CDR1 is MNHNS and CDR2 is SASEGT. The CDR3 loop reads CASSEWGAGHLKQFF. In DNA, the CDR3 is TGTGCCAGCAGTGAATGGGGCGCTGGCCACCTTAAGCAGTTCTTC.

The chain uses TRBV5-1 and TRBJ2-1; TRBD2 agrees at 9 bases. This CDR3 comprises 17 residues. CDR1 and CDR2 (germline): SGHRS, YFSETQ. V lost 0 bases, J lost 3 bases, and 7 bases stayed unmatched. CDR3 bases: TGCGCCAGCAGCTTGGCTAGACTAGCGGAGGTCTACAATGAGCAGTTCTTC. Protein sequence: CASSLARLAEVYNEQFF.

J is TRBJ1-3 and V is TRBV6-5; maybe TRBD1 (6 bases). V lost 6 bases and J 1 base, leaving 10 bases between the germline ends. Germline V gene lookup returns CDR1 MNHEY and CDR2 SVGAGI. The length of the CDR3 is 14 residues. The CDR3 DNA sequence: TGTGCCAGCAGCTACGGACAGTCTGGAAACACCATATATTTT. It is translated as CASSYGQSGNTIYF.

The gene calls are TRBV2 and TRBJ1-5; the match to TRBD1 covers 9 bases. The germline V gene encodes CDR1 SNHLY and CDR2 FYNNEI. V shed 6 bases, J shed 0 bases, and the junction held 9 bases outside the gene matches. The CDR3 runs to 17 residues. In DNA, the CDR3 is TGTGCCAGCAGACAGGGGGCGGCTGGTTATAGCAATCAGCCCCAGCATTTT. Its translation: CASRQGAAGYSNQPQHF.

V usage is TRBV20-1 and J usage is TRBJ1-3, with a tentative D call TRBD1 (5 bases). The CDR3 has 16 amino acids. Germline-derived CDR1 and CDR2 are DFQATT and SNEGSKA (reference sequence). Between the trimmed V and J ends, which lost 3 bases and 3 bases, there was a span of 18 bases. The CDR3, as DNA: TGCAGTGCTAGTAGATCGGGGGGGTTCGGTGGAAACACCATATATTTT. Amino acid sequence: CSASRSGGFGGNTIYF.

The chain employs TRBV30 and TRBJ2-6; D gene unclear. In germline, CDR1 is GTSNPN, CDR2 SVGIG (reference sequence). With 4 bases removed from V and 0 bases from J, the gap between germline ends came to 7 bases. The length of the CDR3 is 14 residues. CDR3 nucleotides: TGTGCCTGGAACGGGTACTCTGGGGCCAACGTCCTGACTTTC. Amino acids: CAWNGYSGANVLTF.

The CDR3: CASSLWTDNYEQYF. CDR3 coding DNA: TGTGCCAGCTCACTTTGGACAGATAACTACGAGCAGTACTTC. This chain uses TRBV18 with TRBJ2-7; perhaps TRBD1 as D (6 bases). The CDR3 is made up of 14 amino acids. The germline gives CDR1 KGHSH, CDR2 LQKENI. The V end was cut by 4 bases, the J end by 3 bases, with 13 bases between.